Listed below are T cell receptor beta chains from one sample, sequenced in a study of CD8+CD57+ T cells in acquired aplastic anemia. TCRdb reprocessed the reads with MiXCR, giving one entry per CDR3 protein. This sample yields 50,000 to 65,000 distinct CDR3 sequences, of which around 50% are seen a single time; 2% to 3% belongs to the top ten. The specimen sequenced was sorted CD4+, CD8+, or CD8+CD57+ T cells (not recorded which) from PBMCs. All receptors derive from a human donor in good health, serving as a control. Both conserved end residues are part of each CDR3. The order of the fields is D gene, clone size, J gene, V gene, CDR3 DNA, CDR3 protein. D genes are given only for firm matches. Rows give clone size only sometimes, using once, few, many, or a class for an expanded clone.

d_call: .; clone_size: .; j_call: TRBJ2-1; v_call: TRBV15; cdr3_nt: TGTGCCACCAGCAGTGTAAGCGGCTCCTACAATGAGCAGTTCTTC; cdr3_aa: CATSSVSGSYNEQFF
d_call: TRBD1; clone_size: .; j_call: TRBJ2-1; v_call: TRBV12-3/TRBV12-4; cdr3_nt: TGTGCCAGCAGTCGGACAGGGGAACACAATGAGCAGTTCTTC; cdr3_aa: CASSRTGEHNEQFF
d_call: TRBD2; clone_size: .; j_call: TRBJ2-7; v_call: TRBV29-1; cdr3_nt: TGCAGCGTTGGAAGTAGCGGGGGAGCCTACGAGCAGTACTTC; cdr3_aa: CSVGSSGGAYEQYF
d_call: .; clone_size: .; j_call: TRBJ1-1; v_call: TRBV7-9; cdr3_nt: TGTGCCAGCAGCCCCCGTAACACTGAAGCTTTCTTT; cdr3_aa: CASSPRNTEAFF
d_call: .; clone_size: many; j_call: TRBJ1-2; v_call: TRBV30; cdr3_nt: TGTGCCTGGAGTTCGGGCTCGAACTATGGCTACACCTTC; cdr3_aa: CAWSSGSNYGYTF
d_call: TRBD1; clone_size: many; j_call: TRBJ1-1; v_call: TRBV12-3/TRBV12-4; cdr3_nt: TGTGCCAGCAGTTTAAGGACAGGGGGAGGGAACACTGAAGCTTTCTTT; cdr3_aa: CASSLRTGGGNTEAFF
d_call: TRBD2; clone_size: many; j_call: TRBJ2-2; v_call: TRBV6-5; cdr3_nt: TGTGCCAGCAGTTACGGGACTAGCGGGGGCACCGGGGAGCTGTTTTTT; cdr3_aa: CASSYGTSGGTGELFF
d_call: TRBD1; clone_size: .; j_call: TRBJ1-6; v_call: TRBV24-1; cdr3_nt: TGTGCCACCAGTGCCAGGGGGCCGAATTCACCCCCCCACTTT; cdr3_aa: CATSARGPNSPPHF
d_call: TRBD2; clone_size: .; j_call: TRBJ2-1; v_call: TRBV2; cdr3_nt: TGTGCCAGCAGCGCGGGACTAGCGGGAGGTAGTGAGCAGTTCTTC; cdr3_aa: CASSAGLAGGSEQFF
d_call: .; clone_size: few; j_call: TRBJ2-7; v_call: TRBV7-2; cdr3_nt: TGTGCCAGCAGCTTAGGAGACTCCTACGAGCAGTACTTC; cdr3_aa: CASSLGDSYEQYF
d_call: TRBD2; clone_size: once; j_call: TRBJ2-3; v_call: TRBV6-1; cdr3_nt: TGTGCCAGCAGTCGTAGCGGGAAAGGCACAGATACGCAGTATTTT; cdr3_aa: CASSRSGKGTDTQYF
d_call: TRBD2; clone_size: .; j_call: TRBJ2-7; v_call: TRBV2; cdr3_nt: TGTGCCAGCCAGACGGGACTAGCATACGAGCAGTACTTC; cdr3_aa: CASQTGLAYEQYF
d_call: TRBD1; clone_size: few; j_call: TRBJ1-2; v_call: TRBV18; cdr3_nt: TGTGCCAGCTCACGACAACCGGGACAGAGCTATGGCTACACCTTC; cdr3_aa: CASSRQPGQSYGYTF
d_call: .; clone_size: many; j_call: TRBJ1-1; v_call: TRBV12-3/TRBV12-4; cdr3_nt: TGTGCCAGCAGTGCACAGGCCCTCTCTCCTGAAGCTTTCTTT; cdr3_aa: CASSAQALSPEAFF
d_call: TRBD1; clone_size: .; j_call: TRBJ1-1; v_call: TRBV19; cdr3_nt: TGTGCCAGTAGTATTGTGACAGGGGTGATCACTGAAGCTTTCTTT; cdr3_aa: CASSIVTGVITEAFF
d_call: .; clone_size: many; j_call: TRBJ1-1; v_call: TRBV6-1; cdr3_nt: TGTGCCTCGAGGGGGACGGTGAACACTGAAGCTTTCTTT; cdr3_aa: CASRGTVNTEAFF
d_call: .; clone_size: .; j_call: TRBJ2-1; v_call: TRBV11-2; cdr3_nt: TGTGCCAGCAGCTTAGATCTAGGGAGCTACAATGGGGAGCAGTTCTTC; cdr3_aa: CASSLDLGSYNGEQFF
d_call: TRBD1; clone_size: .; j_call: TRBJ2-7; v_call: TRBV19; cdr3_nt: TGTGCCAGTGGGGCCGGGAAGGGGGCCTCCTACGAGCAGTACTTC; cdr3_aa: CASGAGKGASYEQYF
d_call: .; clone_size: many; j_call: TRBJ2-2; v_call: TRBV7-8; cdr3_nt: TGTGCCAGCATCACTGGGGGGTACGGGGAGCTGTTTTTT; cdr3_aa: CASITGGYGELFF
d_call: TRBD1; clone_size: .; j_call: TRBJ2-3; v_call: TRBV29-1; cdr3_nt: TGCAGCGTTTCCGGGACAGCCCTGGATGAGCAGTATTTT; cdr3_aa: CSVSGTALDEQYF
d_call: .; clone_size: .; j_call: TRBJ2-7; v_call: TRBV2; cdr3_nt: TGTGCCAGCGGTGAAAATTGGGTCAGGACGAGAGAGCAGTACTTC; cdr3_aa: CASGENWVRTREQYF
d_call: .; clone_size: .; j_call: TRBJ2-7; v_call: TRBV24-1; cdr3_nt: TGTGCCACCAGTGATGCCCGGGGCAGTGTTTACGAGCAGTACTTC; cdr3_aa: CATSDARGSVYEQYF
d_call: .; clone_size: .; j_call: TRBJ1-2; v_call: TRBV24-1; cdr3_nt: TGTGCCACCAGTACCGGGGGCAACTATGGCTACACCTTC; cdr3_aa: CATSTGGNYGYTF
d_call: .; clone_size: many; j_call: TRBJ2-1; v_call: TRBV5-4; cdr3_nt: TGTGCCAGCAGCTTGGCTTGGGGGACCCATTCCTACAATGAGCAGTTCTTC; cdr3_aa: CASSLAWGTHSYNEQFF
d_call: TRBD1; clone_size: .; j_call: TRBJ2-7; v_call: TRBV6-1; cdr3_nt: TGTGCCAGCAGTGATGCAGGGGGAGCCTCGGAGCAGTACTTC; cdr3_aa: CASSDAGGASEQYF
d_call: .; clone_size: .; j_call: TRBJ2-5; v_call: TRBV12-3/TRBV12-4; cdr3_nt: TGTGCCAGCAGTTGGGGGCAAGAGACCCAGTACTTC; cdr3_aa: CASSWGQETQYF
d_call: .; clone_size: .; j_call: TRBJ1-6; v_call: TRBV20-1; cdr3_nt: TGCAGTGCTAGAGGAGGTCAGAAACCTCACTTT; cdr3_aa: CSARGGQKPHF
d_call: .; clone_size: .; j_call: TRBJ2-7; v_call: TRBV10-3; cdr3_nt: TGTGCCATCAGTAACCGGGACAACGAGCAGTACTTC; cdr3_aa: CAISNRDNEQYF
d_call: TRBD1; clone_size: .; j_call: TRBJ1-2; v_call: TRBV15; cdr3_nt: TGTGCCACCAGCAGTACAGGGGACTATGGCTACACCTTC; cdr3_aa: CATSSTGDYGYTF
d_call: .; clone_size: .; j_call: TRBJ1-1; v_call: TRBV2; cdr3_nt: TGTGCCAGCAGAGCTGGACAGCCGAACACTGAAGCTTTCTTT; cdr3_aa: CASRAGQPNTEAFF
d_call: .; clone_size: many; j_call: TRBJ2-7; v_call: TRBV20-1; cdr3_nt: TGCAGTGCTAGAAAGGGGGCGGGAGGACTCGACGAGCAGTACTTC; cdr3_aa: CSARKGAGGLDEQYF
d_call: .; clone_size: many; j_call: TRBJ1-1; v_call: TRBV12-3/TRBV12-4; cdr3_nt: TGTGCCAGCAGTTCTGGATCGAGGAGACTCATGAACACTGAAGCTTTCTTT; cdr3_aa: CASSSGSRRLMNTEAFF
d_call: TRBD1; clone_size: .; j_call: TRBJ1-6; v_call: TRBV19; cdr3_nt: TGTGCCAGTAGGGGGACAGGGTTTAATTCACCCCTCCACTTT; cdr3_aa: CASRGTGFNSPLHF
d_call: TRBD1; clone_size: .; j_call: TRBJ1-6; v_call: TRBV9; cdr3_nt: TGTGCCAGCAGCGTATCAGGGGGGAACTCCTATAATTCACCCCTCCACTTT; cdr3_aa: CASSVSGGNSYNSPLHF
d_call: TRBD1; clone_size: .; j_call: TRBJ1-3; v_call: TRBV28; cdr3_nt: TGTGCCAGCAGTTTTTTCGGAAGGACAGGGAGCGGAAACACCATATATTTT; cdr3_aa: CASSFFGRTGSGNTIYF
d_call: .; clone_size: few; j_call: TRBJ2-3; v_call: TRBV2; cdr3_nt: TGTGCCAGCAGCGGAGACGCGAACACAGATACGCAGTATTTT; cdr3_aa: CASSGDANTDTQYF
d_call: .; clone_size: once; j_call: TRBJ2-1; v_call: TRBV2; cdr3_nt: TGTGCCAGCACAAGTCAGCTGGGGAATGAGCAGTTCTTC; cdr3_aa: CASTSQLGNEQFF
d_call: .; clone_size: many; j_call: TRBJ2-7; v_call: TRBV12-3/TRBV12-4; cdr3_nt: TGTGCCAGCAGTTTAGCCCAGTCATCGACCTACGAGCAGTACTTC; cdr3_aa: CASSLAQSSTYEQYF
d_call: TRBD1; clone_size: .; j_call: TRBJ2-1; v_call: TRBV9; cdr3_nt: TGTGCCAGCAGCGTTTCCGGGACAGCCCTGGATGAGCAGTTCTTC; cdr3_aa: CASSVSGTALDEQFF
d_call: TRBD1; clone_size: .; j_call: TRBJ1-5; v_call: TRBV10-3; cdr3_nt: TGTGCCATCAGCCAGGGGGCGAACAATCAGCCCCAGCATTTT; cdr3_aa: CAISQGANNQPQHF
d_call: .; clone_size: many; j_call: TRBJ1-5; v_call: TRBV2; cdr3_nt: TGTGCCAGCACCTCCGACAGGCATAGCAATCAGCCCCAGCATTTT; cdr3_aa: CASTSDRHSNQPQHF
d_call: TRBD2; clone_size: many; j_call: TRBJ2-1; v_call: TRBV12-5; cdr3_nt: TGTGCTAGTGGTTTGGTCGCTAGCGGGAGTGGGTTGAATGAGCAGTTCTTC; cdr3_aa: CASGLVASGSGLNEQFF
d_call: .; clone_size: .; j_call: TRBJ1-4; v_call: TRBV19; cdr3_nt: TGTGCCAGTAGTAAACCCTCGGACGGCAGTGAAAAACTGTTTTTT; cdr3_aa: CASSKPSDGSEKLFF
d_call: TRBD2; clone_size: medium-sized; j_call: TRBJ2-5; v_call: TRBV7-6; cdr3_nt: TGTGCCAGCAGCCCAGGGAGGGGAGAGACCCAGTACTTC; cdr3_aa: CASSPGRGETQYF
d_call: TRBD1; clone_size: many; j_call: TRBJ1-5; v_call: TRBV5-6; cdr3_nt: TGTGCCAGCAGCTCTAAACTGACAGGGCCCAACAATCAGCCCCAGCATTTT; cdr3_aa: CASSSKLTGPNNQPQHF